This TCR beta chain stems from a study of blood T cell repertoires in COVID-19. This clone was seen just once. Trimming removed 4 bases at V and 2 bases at J, with 14 bases between. Germline V gene lookup returns CDR1 KGHSH and CDR2 LQKENI. The CDR3 runs 15 residues. The method was immunoSEQ multiplex PCR; TCRdb's version includes in-frame clones alone and lacks a portion of them. The data hold more than 60,000 clones, with 90% observed a single time. The TCR originated in a man aged 50-60 years with acute or convalescent COVID-19. The sequenced material came from peripheral blood. This rearrangement joins TRBV18 to TRBJ1-1, with a possible D match to TRBD1 (5 bases). CDR3 coding DNA: TGTGCCAGCTCACTGGGGGGTGTAGGAAACACTGAAGCTTTCTTT. It translates to CASSLGGVGNTEAFF. Variable domain in full (rest from reference TRBV18 and TRBJ1-1): NAGVMQNPRHLVRRRGQEARLRCSPMKGHSHVYWYRQLPEEGLKFMVYLQKENIIDESGMPKERFSAEFPKEGPSILRIQQVVRGDSAAYFCASSLGGVGNTEAFFGQGTRLTVV.